These 30 T cell receptor beta chains were all obtained from the same sample, sequenced in a study of response to subunit inactivated influenza vaccine. TCRdb fed the RT-PCR reads into MiXCR, producing one record per CDR3 protein. The profile shows 300,000 to 350,000 distinct CDR3 sequences, over 20% of them singletons. The input for sequencing was PBMCs from blood, taken less than 22 months after vaccination. Receptors were obtained from a man between 50 and 75 years old who received an inactivated influenza vaccine.

This chain connects TRBV21-1 to TRBJ2-1; the table's D call of TRBD1 was not tested on the DNA. TRBV21-1 is a pseudogene locus. This CDR3 has 10 amino acids. CDR3 DNA: TGTGCCAGCAGTCCCCCAAGCCAGTTCTTC. Translated, it gives CASSPPSQFF.

J is TRBJ2-5 and V is TRBV29-1, with D hard to call. Trimming cost V 3 bases and J 2 bases, with 10 bases left between them. CDR1 is SQVTM, CDR2 ANQGSEA, per germline. This CDR3 comprises 13 residues. CDR3 nucleotides: TGCAGCGTTGATTCTCCCCGTCAAGAGACCCAGTACTTC. It is translated as CSVDSPRQETQYF.

The V and J genes are TRBV6-1 and TRBJ2-4; unclear D gene. Trimming took 8 bases from V and 10 from J, leaving 18 bases between them. The CDR3 sequence is 13 residues long. Germline lookup yields CDR1 MNHNS and CDR2 SASEGT. The CDR3 is CASAPWADGIQYF. CDR3 nucleotide sequence: TGTGCCAGCGCGCCCTGGGCAGACGGTATTCAGTACTTC.

There are many counts of this clonotype. The DNA of the CDR3 is TGCAGTGCTAGAGATCGACTAGCGGATTATGAGCAGTTCTTC. Translating it yields CSARDRLADYEQFF. The chain is built from TRBV20-1 and TRBJ2-1; 9 bases map to TRBD2. V dropped 0 bases and J dropped 8; count of bases not matched to a gene: 5. The CDR3 length is 14 residues. Germline CDR1 reads DFQATT; CDR2 reads SNEGSKA (reference sequence).

In its sample, this clonotype was seen a few times. V and J are TRBV7-3 and TRBJ1-1; unclear D gene. The CDR3 runs to 13 residues. Between the trimmed V and J ends, which lost 4 bases and 1 base, there was a span of 7 bases. CDR1 is SGHTA and CDR2 is FQGTGA in the germline V gene. CDR3 sequence: CASSSQANTEAFF. CDR3 DNA: TGTGCCAGCAGCTCCCAGGCGAACACTGAAGCTTTCTTT.

This clonotype was seen a few times. The genes are TRBV5-1 and TRBJ2-1; D may be TRBD2 (6 bases). Germline V CDR1 and CDR2: SGHRS, YFSETQ. The V end lost 2 bases, the J end lost 2 bases, and 11 bases lay between the germline ends. This CDR3 comprises 15 residues. CDR3 amino acids: CASSFLGRAYNEQFF. The CDR3 nucleotides read TGCGCCAGCAGCTTCCTCGGGAGAGCCTACAATGAGCAGTTCTTC.

J is TRBJ2-7 and V is TRBV15, with D possibly being TRBD1 (5 bases). The length of the CDR3 is 15 residues. Trimming left V 1 base short and J 5 bases short, with 15 bases between. CDR1 is LNHNV, CDR2 YYDKDF, per germline (reference sequence). The CDR3 DNA reads as TGTGCCACCAGCAGAGGTAGGGGTGCAGCCAACGAGCAGTACTTC. The encoded protein is CATSRGRGAANEQYF. Full variable domain (remainder filled in from reference TRBV15 and TRBJ2-7): DAMVIQNPRYQVTQFGKPVTLSCSQTLNHNVMYWYQQKSSQAPKLLFHYYDKDFNNEADTPDNFQSRRPNTSFCFLDIRSPGLGDTAMYLCATSRGRGAANEQYFGPGTRLTVT.

The chain employs TRBV5-5 and TRBJ1-1, with D perhaps TRBD1 (5 bases). V gave up 4 bases and J gave up 4 bases, with 14 bases separating them. CDR3 length: 14 residues. CDR1 is SGHKS and CDR2 is YYEKEE in the germline V gene (reference sequence). The CDR3, as DNA: TGTGCCAGCAGCCGGGGGTCGGGATCCACTGAAGCTTTCTTT. Translated, it gives CASSRGSGSTEAFF.

This clonotype showed up just a few times. The V gene is TRBV11-2, the J gene TRBJ2-3; D not resolved. V dropped 1 base and J dropped 3 bases, with 11 bases sitting between them. Germline values: CDR1 SGHAT, CDR2 FQNNGV. The CDR3 is made up of 15 amino acids. The CDR3 loop reads CASSLVYGDTDTQYF. In DNA form, the CDR3 reads TGTGCCAGCAGCTTAGTGTATGGGGATACAGATACGCAGTATTTT.

This clonotype occurred a few times. The chain recombines TRBV29-1 with TRBJ2-3; 10 bases are a match to TRBD2. CDR3 length: 14 amino acids. Germline CDR1 reads SQVTM; CDR2 reads ANQGSEA. V dropped 7 bases and J dropped 4; count of bases not matched to a gene: 8. The CDR3 is CSATGLAGADTQYF. CDR3 sequence (DNA): TGCAGCGCAACCGGCCTAGCGGGGGCAGATACGCAGTATTTT.

This clonotype showed up just a few times. This chain joins TRBV12-3 or TRBV12-4 and TRBJ1-3; no firm D call. This CDR3 is built from 14 residues. V was trimmed by 7 bases and J by 7 bases, leaving 17 bases between them. The CDR3 nucleotides are TGTGCCAGCACTGATAACGAGAGCTGGAACACCATATATTTT. This codes for CASTDNESWNTIYF.

In its sample, this clonotype was seen a few times. The rearrangement links TRBV4-2 to TRBJ2-1; D is perhaps TRBD2 (5 bases). The CDR3 consists of 15 residues. CDR1 is LGHNA, CDR2 YNFKEQ, per germline. Trimming pared 4 bases from V and 4 bases from J, leaving 14 bases between. The CDR3 DNA follows: TGTGCCAGCAGCCCTGAACTAGGCGAATACAATGAGCAGTTCTTC. It is translated as CASSPELGEYNEQFF.

This clonotype occurred a few times. This sequence joins TRBV2 and TRBJ1-2; 7 bases are a match to TRBD1. The CDR3 runs 12 residues. Per the germline V gene, CDR1 is SNHLY and CDR2 is FYNNEI. V gave up 6 bases and J gave up 6 bases; unmatched junction bases: 4. The CDR3 loop is CASSVDRDGYTF. CDR3 nucleotide sequence: TGTGCCAGCAGCGTCGACAGGGATGGCTACACCTTC.

Here the CDR3 reads CASSLGFDEQYF. The CDR3 region has the DNA TGTGCCAGCAGCTTAGGTTTCGACGAGCAGTACTTC. The J gene is TRBJ2-7, the V gene TRBV11-2; no clear D gene. This CDR3 region has 12 residues. Germline V gene sequence: CDR1 SGHAT, CDR2 FQNNGV. With 1 base removed from V and 5 bases from J, the gap between germline ends came to 6 bases.

Only a few counts were recorded for this clonotype. This sequence joins TRBV30 and TRBJ1-2; D is perhaps TRBD1 (5 bases). V was shortened by 3 bases and J by 2 bases, with 10 bases between the two germline ends. CDR1 is GTSNPN and CDR2 is SVGIG in the germline V gene (reference sequence). The CDR3 covers 13 residues. The CDR3 protein is CAWRTGGNYGYTF. The CDR3 DNA reads TGTGCCTGGAGAACAGGAGGGAACTATGGCTACACCTTC.

In this sample, this clonotype turned up a few times. V gene TRBV7-9 combines with J gene TRBJ1-2; weak D call: TRBD1 (6 bases). The CDR3 is 15 amino acids. Per the germline V gene, CDR1 is SEHNR and CDR2 is FQNEAQ (reference sequence). V gave up 5 bases and J gave up 0 bases, with 13 bases separating them. CDR3 in amino acids: CASSPQGRANYGYTF. In DNA, the CDR3 is TGTGCCAGCAGCCCCCAGGGGCGAGCTAACTATGGCTACACCTTC. The variable domain in full, completed from reference TRBV7-9 and TRBJ1-2, reads DTGVSQNPRHKITKRGQNVTFRCDPISEHNRLYWYRQTLGQGPEFLTYFQNEAQLEKSRLLSDRFSAERPKGSFSTLEIQRTEQGDSAMYLCASSPQGRANYGYTFGSGTRLTVV.

The genes are TRBV3-1 and TRBJ1-2; 8 bases are shared with TRBD1. V shed 5 bases, J shed 3 bases, and the junction held 8 bases outside the gene matches. This CDR3 region has 15 residues. The V gene's germline CDR1 is LGHDT and CDR2 YNNKEL (reference sequence). Here the CDR3 DNA reads TGTGCCAGCAGCACGACCGGGACAGGTCACTATGGCTACACCTTC. Translation: CASSTTGTGHYGYTF.

This clonotype has a count of ten or more. The V gene is TRBV7-9, the J gene TRBJ1-1; D is uncertain. This CDR3 contains 12 residues. Per germline, CDR1 SEHNR and CDR2 FQNEAQ (reference sequence). Deletions cut 10 bases from V and 3 bases from J, with 12 bases between. The CDR3 loop reads CATEAGDTEAFF. The CDR3 nucleotides read TGTGCCACCGAAGCAGGAGACACTGAAGCTTTCTTT.

This chain links TRBV12-3 or TRBV12-4 with TRBJ2-2, with D perhaps TRBD2 (5 bases). V was shortened by 3 bases and J by 6 bases, with 17 bases between the two germline ends. This CDR3 comprises 16 residues. The CDR3 DNA sequence: TGTGCCAGCAGTTTCTCGACCACCGGGGTTCCCGGGGAGCTGTTTTTT. It translates to CASSFSTTGVPGELFF.

This clonotype was seen many times. V usage is TRBV5-1 and J usage is TRBJ1-1, with D unclear. Germline V gene lookup returns CDR1 SGHRS and CDR2 YFSETQ. Trimming shortened V by 0 bases and J by 8 bases, and 11 bases separated the two germline ends. The CDR3 is 13 residues long. The CDR3 bases are TGCGCCAGCAGCTTGGTCAGCGACGTGGAAGCTTTCTTT. Its protein is CASSLVSDVEAFF.

The J gene is TRBJ2-7, the V gene TRBV4-3; D is unresolved. Germline assignment: CDR1 LGHNA and CDR2 YSLEER. Trimming removed 0 bases from V and 0 bases from J, with 21 bases in between. This CDR3 contains 19 residues. DNA of the CDR3: TGCGCCAGCAGCCAAGAGCCGCACGGCGCAGTCATGGACTCCTACGAGCAGTACTTC. It specifies CASSQEPHGAVMDSYEQYF.

This clonotype showed up just a few times. This rearrangement joins TRBV30 to TRBJ1-2, with D possibly matching TRBD1 (6 bases). The CDR3 totals 13 residues. Trimming took off 2 bases at V and 5 bases at J, with 12 bases between the two ends. Germline lookup yields CDR1 GTSNPN and CDR2 SVGIG (reference sequence). The CDR3 loop reads CAWSRDRPYGYTF. The CDR3 DNA reads TGTGCCTGGAGTCGAGACAGGCCATATGGCTACACCTTC.

This clonotype was seen many times. The rearrangement uses TRBV7-9 and TRBJ1-1; D perhaps matches TRBD1 (6 bases). This CDR3 is built from 16 residues. Trimming removed 0 bases at V and 0 bases at J, with 11 bases between. Germline lookup yields CDR1 SEHNR and CDR2 FQNEAQ (reference sequence). The CDR3 coding sequence is TGTGCCAGCAGCTTAGCAGGGGGTCCCATGAACACTGAAGCTTTCTTT. It specifies CASSLAGGPMNTEAFF.

The chain links TRBV20-1 to TRBJ2-1, with D perhaps matching TRBD2 (5 bases). CDR1 and CDR2 from the germline V gene are DFQATT and SNEGSKA (reference sequence). The CDR3 covers 11 residues. V lost 3 bases, J lost 5 bases, and 5 bases lay in between. The CDR3 reads CSARRDNEQFF. CDR3 nucleotide sequence: TGCAGTGCTAGGAGGGACAATGAGCAGTTCTTC.

This chain uses TRBV7-9 with TRBJ2-1, with 13 positions matching TRBD2. V lost 4 bases to trimming and J lost 9 bases; unmatched junction nucleotides: 9. CDR1 SEHNR and CDR2 FQNEAQ come from the germline V gene (reference sequence). The CDR3 extends over 16 amino acids. CDR3 coding DNA: TGTGCCAGCAGCTCATCTTGGACTAGCGGGAGAGGTGAGCAGTTCTTC. Its protein is CASSSSWTSGRGEQFF.

The chain employs TRBV11-2 and TRBJ2-1; D uncertain. This CDR3 spans 16 amino acids. CDR1 and CDR2 from the germline V gene are SGHAT and FQNNGV. The V end was cut by 4 bases, the J end by 7 bases, with 20 bases between. The CDR3 protein is CASSSLGSDAWNEQFF. For the CDR3, the DNA is TGTGCCAGCAGCTCCCTTGGAAGCGACGCCTGGAATGAGCAGTTCTTC.

In this sample, this clonotype turned up a few times. The chain joins TRBV24-1 to TRBJ1-4; the D gene is possibly TRBD1 (5 bases). CDR3 length equals 12 residues. Per the germline V gene, CDR1 is KGHDR and CDR2 is SFDVKD. With 3 bases removed from V and 13 bases from J, the gap between germline ends came to 11 bases. The CDR3 protein is CATSDAGRGLFF. As DNA, the CDR3 is TGTGCCACCAGTGATGCAGGGCGAGGACTGTTTTTT.

In this sample, this clonotype turned up a few times. V is TRBV28 and J is TRBJ1-2, with 11 bases matching TRBD1. Per the germline V gene, CDR1 is MDHEN and CDR2 is SYDVKM. Trimming cost V 6 bases and J 7 bases; bases outside gene matches: 4. The CDR3 extends over 13 amino acids. The CDR3 DNA sequence: TGTGCCAGCAGCTCCGGGACAGGGGGTGGCTACACCTTC. Translating it yields CASSSGTGGGYTF.

This clonotype occurred a few times. V and J are TRBV28 and TRBJ1-6; D is undetermined. From germline, CDR1 is MDHEN and CDR2 SYDVKM. Trimming removed 6 bases at V and 5 bases at J, with 11 bases between. The CDR3 covers 14 residues. CDR3 DNA: TGTGCCAGCAGCCGGCCGATAGATAATTCACCCCTCCACTTT. It is translated as CASSRPIDNSPLHF.

The chain combines TRBV7-2 with TRBJ2-1; a possible D gene is TRBD1 (6 bases). This CDR3 spans 15 amino acids. V was trimmed by 6 bases and J by 4 bases, leaving 16 bases between them. Looked up from germline, CDR1 is SGHTA and CDR2 is FQGNSA. Written as DNA, the CDR3 is TGTGCCAGCAGTCAGCCGGGACAAAGATACAATGAGCAGTTCTTC. This translates into CASSQPGQRYNEQFF.